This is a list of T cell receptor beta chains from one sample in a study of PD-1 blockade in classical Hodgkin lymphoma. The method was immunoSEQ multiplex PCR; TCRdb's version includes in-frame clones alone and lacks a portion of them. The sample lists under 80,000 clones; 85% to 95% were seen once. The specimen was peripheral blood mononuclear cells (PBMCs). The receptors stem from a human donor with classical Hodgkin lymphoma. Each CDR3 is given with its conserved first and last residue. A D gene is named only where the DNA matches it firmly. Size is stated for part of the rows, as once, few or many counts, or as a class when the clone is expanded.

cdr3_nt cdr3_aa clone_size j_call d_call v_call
TGCGCCAGCAGCACCTTATTTGGGGCCTACGAGCAGTACTTC CASSTLFGAYEQYF - TRBJ2-7 - TRBV5-1
TGCGCCAGCAGCCAAGATGGACGGCAGTACACGTCGGAGCTGTTTTTT CASSQDGRQYTSELFF - TRBJ2-2 - TRBV4-3
TGTGCCTCACAGGTTTCTTACGAGCAGTACTTC CASQVSYEQYF - TRBJ2-7 - TRBV30
TGTGCCAGCAGCCTAAGTAACTACGAGCAGTACTTC CASSLSNYEQYF - TRBJ2-7 - TRBV7-8
TGTGCCAGTAGTATGGCCCGGCGCGACCAAGAGACCCAGTACTTC CASSMARRDQETQYF once TRBJ2-5 - TRBV19
TGCAGCGTTGAAAGACTAGCGGGGCGCGAGCAGTACTTC CSVERLAGREQYF once TRBJ2-7 TRBD2 TRBV29-1
TGTGCCAGCAGCCCAGGGGTAGGGGAGAACACTGAAGCTTTCTTT CASSPGVGENTEAFF - TRBJ1-1 - TRBV6-5
TGTGCCAGCTCACCAGAACACTATAGCAATCAGCCCCAGCATTTT CASSPEHYSNQPQHF - TRBJ1-5 - TRBV18
TGTGCCAGCTCACCACGCAACCCGGGACAGGGGGCGATTTTTTCCTACGAGCAGTACTTC CASSPRNPGQGAIFSYEQYF - TRBJ2-7 TRBD1 TRBV18
TGTGCCAGCAGTATCCCCGGGTTCCGTGGAAACACCATATATTTT CASSIPGFRGNTIYF - TRBJ1-3 - TRBV25-1
TGTGCCAGTAGTACACAGGACAGGGGATATAGCAATCAGCCCCAGCATTTT CASSTQDRGYSNQPQHF - TRBJ1-5 TRBD1 TRBV19
TGTGCCTGGAGGCTATCGGCCCAAGAGACCCAGTACTTC CAWRLSAQETQYF - TRBJ2-5 - TRBV30
TGTGCCAGCGAGGGACAGGGCCACGAGCAGTACTTC CASEGQGHEQYF - TRBJ2-7 TRBD1 TRBV6-5
TGTGCCTGGAGTGCCGGACAGGGTGGCGTCTATGGCTACACCTTC CAWSAGQGGVYGYTF - TRBJ1-2 TRBD1 TRBV30
TGTGCCTGGAGTGAGGGGTATGAAGCCCAGCATTTT CAWSEGYEAQHF - TRBJ1-5 - TRBV30
TGTGCCAGCAGCGAGAATGCTTTCAGCTTGACGCAGTATTTT CASSENAFSLTQYF - TRBJ2-3 - TRBV7-2
TGTGCCAGCAGCTGGAACCAGGGGTCGAGACTAGAGAACAATGAGCAGTTCTTC CASSWNQGSRLENNEQFF - TRBJ2-1 - TRBV5-6
TGTGCCAGCAGCTTAGTCGGTTCGGGGGGGGAGCGAGAGACCCAGTACTTC CASSLVGSGGERETQYF - TRBJ2-5 TRBD2 TRBV7-2
TGTGCCATCAGTGAAAGGGGACAGACTAACACTGAAGCTTTCTTT CAISERGQTNTEAFF - TRBJ1-1 TRBD1 TRBV10-3
TGTGCCAGCAGCGGCTATTTGAACACTGAAGCTTTCTTT CASSGYLNTEAFF - TRBJ1-1 - TRBV9
TGTGCCAGCAGCCCCAGTTTGAGGGACGCTTTCTTT CASSPSLRDAFF - TRBJ1-1 - TRBV11-2
TGTGCCAGTAGTATTCAGGGTAGGAGCACTGAAGCTTTCTTT CASSIQGRSTEAFF - TRBJ1-1 - TRBV19
TGTGCCAGCAGTTACTCTCAGGGTGCCTCTGGAAACACCATATATTTT CASSYSQGASGNTIYF - TRBJ1-3 - TRBV6-6
TGTGCCAGCAGCGGGAAGGTGAACACTGAAGCTTTCTTT CASSGKVNTEAFF few TRBJ1-1 - TRBV11-1
TGTGCCAGCAGCTTGTCGGCGGGCAGGGGAAGTGAAAAACTGTTTTTT CASSLSAGRGSEKLFF - TRBJ1-4 - TRBV5-6
TGTGCCAGCAGCGCGCCGGGGACCAACTATGGCTACACCTTC CASSAPGTNYGYTF - TRBJ1-2 - TRBV9
TGTGCCACCAGCAGAGACGGCGGTAGTCGTAGACAAGAGACCCAGTACTTC CATSRDGGSRRQETQYF - TRBJ2-5 - TRBV15
TGTGCCAGCACCCGGGGGTTTCGGGCCAACGTCCTGACTTTC CASTRGFRANVLTF - TRBJ2-6 - TRBV5-6
TGTGCCAGCAGCGCCCCACTGCCGGGGGACTATGGCTACACCTTC CASSAPLPGDYGYTF - TRBJ1-2 - TRBV9
TGTGCCAGCAGCTCAAAACCGGGACTAGCGATTCACGGGCAGTACTTC CASSSKPGLAIHGQYF - TRBJ2-7 TRBD2 TRBV7-8
TGTGCCAGCAGCGTACAGGAAGGGAGGGGTGGCTACACCTTC CASSVQEGRGGYTF - TRBJ1-2 - TRBV9
TGTGCCAGCTCACCAGGCCAGGGTGCCGGCTACACCTTC CASSPGQGAGYTF - TRBJ1-2 - TRBV18
TGTGCCAGCAGCAGGGGGAAGAAGACCCAGTACTTC CASSRGKKTQYF - TRBJ2-5 - TRBV5-6
TGCAGCGTTGATTTGGTGACAGGGGGCTACAATGAGCAGTTCTTC CSVDLVTGGYNEQFF - TRBJ2-1 TRBD1 TRBV29-1